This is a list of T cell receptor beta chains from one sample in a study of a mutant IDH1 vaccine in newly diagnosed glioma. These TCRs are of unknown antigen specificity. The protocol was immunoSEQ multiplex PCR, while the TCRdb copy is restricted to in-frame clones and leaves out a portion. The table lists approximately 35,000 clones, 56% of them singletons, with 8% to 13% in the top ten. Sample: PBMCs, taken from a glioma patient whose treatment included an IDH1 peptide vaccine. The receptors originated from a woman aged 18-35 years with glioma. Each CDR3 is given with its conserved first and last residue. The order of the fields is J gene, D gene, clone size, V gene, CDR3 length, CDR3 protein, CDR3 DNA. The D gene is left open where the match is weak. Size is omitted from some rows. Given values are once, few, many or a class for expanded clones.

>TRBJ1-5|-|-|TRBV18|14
CASSPGAALGSQHF
TGTGCCAGCTCACCCGGGGCTGCGCTAGGGTCCCAGCATTTT
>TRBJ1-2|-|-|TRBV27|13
CASRYRENYGYTF
TGTGCCAGCAGGTACAGAGAAAACTATGGCTACACCTTC
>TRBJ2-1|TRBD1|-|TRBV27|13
CASSYPGGGEQFF
TGTGCCAGCAGTTACCCAGGGGGTGGTGAGCAGTTCTTC
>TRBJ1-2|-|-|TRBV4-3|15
CASSQDEGIGYGYTF
TGCGCCAGCAGCCAAGATGAGGGGATCGGCTATGGCTACACCTTC
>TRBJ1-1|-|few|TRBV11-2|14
CASSLVRGLGEAFF
TGTGCCAGCAGCTTAGTACGGGGGCTCGGAGAAGCTTTCTTT
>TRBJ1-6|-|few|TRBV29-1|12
CSVGHNNSPLHF
TGCAGCGTCGGACATAACAATTCACCCCTCCACTTT
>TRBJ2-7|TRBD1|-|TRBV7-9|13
CASSRDSSYEQYF
TGTGCCAGCAGCCGGGACAGCTCCTACGAGCAGTACTTC
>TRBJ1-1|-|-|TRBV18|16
CASSRRETVLNTEAFF
TGTGCCAGCTCACGGAGGGAGACAGTTTTGAACACTGAAGCTTTCTTT
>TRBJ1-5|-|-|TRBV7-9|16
CASSLGGQGSNQPQHF
TGTGCCAGCAGCTTGGGAGGGCAGGGAAGCAATCAGCCCCAGCATTTT
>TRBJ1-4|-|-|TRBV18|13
CASSRNGREKLFF
TGTGCCAGCTCACGAAACGGTCGGGAAAAACTGTTTTTT
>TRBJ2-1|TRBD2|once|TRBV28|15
CASSQTGTTYNEQFF
TGTGCCAGCAGTCAAACGGGGACTACCTACAATGAGCAGTTCTTC
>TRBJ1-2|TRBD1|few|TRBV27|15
CASSIHRGPNYGYTF
TGTGCCAGCAGTATCCACAGGGGCCCTAACTATGGCTACACCTTC
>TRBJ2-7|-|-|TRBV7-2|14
CASSLGREMGEQYF
TGTGCCAGCAGCTTAGGTCGCGAGATGGGTGAGCAGTACTTC
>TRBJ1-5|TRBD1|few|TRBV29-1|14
CSVTRDSSNQPQHF
TGCAGCGTTACCCGGGACAGTAGCAATCAGCCCCAGCATTTT
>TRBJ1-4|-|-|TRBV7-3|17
CASSSSLRGAANEKLFF
TGTGCCAGCAGCTCCTCTTTACGGGGGGCGGCTAATGAAAAACTGTTTTTT
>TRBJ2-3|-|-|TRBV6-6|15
CASSYGQMDTDTQYF
TGTGCCAGCAGTTACGGACAGATGGACACAGATACGCAGTATTTT
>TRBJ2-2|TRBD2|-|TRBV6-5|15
CASSYLTSGGWELFF
TGTGCCAGCAGTTACCTCACTAGCGGGGGGTGGGAGCTGTTTTTT
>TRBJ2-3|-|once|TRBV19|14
CASSPGVSTDTQYF
TGTGCCAGTAGTCCGGGGGTGAGCACAGATACGCAGTATTTT
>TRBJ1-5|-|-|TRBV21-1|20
CASSKRYRDDDFDSNQPQHF
TGTGCCAGCAGCAAAAGGTACCGGGACGACGACTTTGATAGCAATCAGCCCCAGCATTTT
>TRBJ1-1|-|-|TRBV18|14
CASSPPDKNTEAFF
TGTGCCAGCTCACCCCCAGATAAGAACACTGAAGCTTTCTTT
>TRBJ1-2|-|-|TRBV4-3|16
CASSQEPAAPNYGYTF
TGCGCCAGCAGCCAAGAGCCCGCGGCCCCTAACTATGGCTACACCTTC
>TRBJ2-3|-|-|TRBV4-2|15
CASSQGPDSTDTQYF
TGTGCCAGCAGCCAAGGGCCGGACAGCACAGATACGCAGTATTTT
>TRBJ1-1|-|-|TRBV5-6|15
CASSRGQSLNTEAFF
TGTGCCAGCAGCCGCGGACAGTCACTGAACACTGAAGCTTTCTTT
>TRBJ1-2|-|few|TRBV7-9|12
CASSLAGYGYTF
TGTGCCAGCAGCTTAGCAGGATATGGCTACACCTTC
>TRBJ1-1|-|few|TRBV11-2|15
CASSSGSWGGAEAFF
TGTGCCAGCAGCTCTGGATCGTGGGGAGGCGCTGAAGCTTTCTTT
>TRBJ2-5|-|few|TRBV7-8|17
CASSLWPSGGSQETQYF
TGTGCCAGCAGCTTGTGGCCCTCAGGGGGGTCACAAGAGACCCAGTACTTC
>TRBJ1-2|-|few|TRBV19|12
CASSTYPYGYTF
TGTGCCAGTAGTACCTACCCCTATGGCTACACCTTC
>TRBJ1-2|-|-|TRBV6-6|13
CASKGGSEDGYTF
TGTGCCAGCAAGGGGGGTTCGGAGGATGGCTACACCTTC
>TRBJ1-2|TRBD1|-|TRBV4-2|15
CASSQDSARGTVYTF
TGTGCCAGCAGCCAAGATTCTGCCAGGGGGACCGTCTACACCTTC
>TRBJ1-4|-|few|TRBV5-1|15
CASSLDFFVPNELFF
TGCGCCAGCAGCTTGGATTTCTTTGTCCCCAATGAACTGTTTTTT
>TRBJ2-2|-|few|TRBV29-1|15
CSVVRGGANTGELFF
TGCAGCGTTGTCCGCGGGGGCGCGAACACCGGGGAGCTGTTTTTT
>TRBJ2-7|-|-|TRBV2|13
CASTPGTNYEQYF
TGTGCCAGCACTCCCGGGACCAACTACGAGCAGTACTTC
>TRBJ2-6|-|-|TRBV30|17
CAWSVVSAGVGANVLTF
TGTGCCTGGAGTGTAGTAAGTGCAGGGGTCGGGGCCAACGTCCTGACTTTC
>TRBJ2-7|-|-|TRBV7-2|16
CASSLNYFKPSYEQYF
TGTGCCAGCAGCTTAAACTATTTCAAACCATCCTACGAGCAGTACTTC
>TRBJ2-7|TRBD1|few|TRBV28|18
CASTPRRLPGQSSYEQYF
TGTGCCAGCACTCCCAGGAGGCTACCGGGACAGAGCTCCTACGAGCAGTACTTC
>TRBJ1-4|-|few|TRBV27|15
CASTTGGRPNEKLFF
TGTGCCAGCACCACCGGGGGCCGGCCTAATGAAAAACTGTTTTTT
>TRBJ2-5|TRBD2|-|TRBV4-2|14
CASSQGTSGETQYF
TGTGCCAGCAGCCAAGGGACTAGCGGGGAGACCCAGTACTTC
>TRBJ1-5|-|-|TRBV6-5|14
CASSVQPGGQPQHF
TGTGCCAGCAGTGTACAGCCTGGGGGTCAGCCCCAGCATTTT
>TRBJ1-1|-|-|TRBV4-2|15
CASSQDVWGTTEAFF
TGTGCCAGCAGCCAAGATGTGTGGGGGACAACTGAAGCTTTCTTT
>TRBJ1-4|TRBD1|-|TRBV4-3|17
CASSQDLGGTGSEKLFF
TGCGCCAGCAGCCAAGATCTAGGAGGGACAGGGAGTGAAAAACTGTTTTTT
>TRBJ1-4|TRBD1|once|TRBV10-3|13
CAISGQGGEKLFF
TGTGCCATCAGTGGACAGGGGGGTGAAAAACTGTTTTTT
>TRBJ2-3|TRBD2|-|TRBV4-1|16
CASSQVFRGGTDTQYF
TGCGCCAGCAGCCAAGTGTTTCGGGGGGGCACAGATACGCAGTATTTT
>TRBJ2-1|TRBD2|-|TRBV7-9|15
CASRLSGLARNEQFF
TGTGCCAGCAGGTTATCGGGACTAGCCCGCAATGAGCAGTTCTTC
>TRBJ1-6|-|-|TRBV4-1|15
CASSPDSLNNSPLHF
TGCGCCAGCAGCCCAGACAGCCTAAATAATTCACCCCTCCACTTT
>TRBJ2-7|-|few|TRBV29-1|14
CSVLPGTRNYEQYF
TGCAGCGTATTACCCGGGACTCGGAACTACGAGCAGTACTTC
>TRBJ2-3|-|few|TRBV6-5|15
CASSYSITGPYTQYF
TGTGCCAGCAGTTACTCGATTACAGGGCCCTATACGCAGTATTTT
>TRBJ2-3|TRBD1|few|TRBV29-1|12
CSGTGRTDTQYF
TGCAGCGGGACAGGGAGGACAGATACGCAGTATTTT
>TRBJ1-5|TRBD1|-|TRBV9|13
CASSATGDQPQHF
TGTGCCAGCAGCGCAACAGGGGATCAGCCCCAGCATTTT
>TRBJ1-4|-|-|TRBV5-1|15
CASSLEGQVNEKLFF
TGCGCCAGCAGCTTGGAAGGGCAGGTTAATGAAAAACTGTTTTTT
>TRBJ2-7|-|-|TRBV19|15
CASSISGGGNYEQYF
TGTGCCAGTAGTATAAGTGGCGGTGGGAACTACGAGCAGTACTTC
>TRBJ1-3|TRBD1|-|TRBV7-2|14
CASSLTGVGNTIYF
TGTGCCAGCAGCTTAACAGGGGTTGGAAACACCATATATTTT
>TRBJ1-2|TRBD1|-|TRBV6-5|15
CASSPTGGRRDGYTF
TGTGCCAGCAGTCCAACAGGGGGGCGAAGGGATGGCTACACCTTC
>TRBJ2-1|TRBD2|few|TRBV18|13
CASSGGDSHEQFF
TGTGCCAGCTCCGGGGGGGATAGCCATGAGCAGTTCTTC
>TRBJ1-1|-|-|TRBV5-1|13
CASSGGLWTEAFF
TGCGCCAGCAGCGGGGGCCTGTGGACTGAAGCTTTCTTT
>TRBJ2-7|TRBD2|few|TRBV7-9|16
CASSSSMGGGIYEQYF
TGTGCCAGCAGCTCATCGATGGGCGGGGGGATCTACGAGCAGTACTTC
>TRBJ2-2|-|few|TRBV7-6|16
CASSLRDQRSAGELFF
TGTGCCAGCAGCTTAAGGGACCAAAGGTCGGCCGGGGAGCTGTTTTTT
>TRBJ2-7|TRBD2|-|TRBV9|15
CASSVALASTYEQYF
TGTGCCAGCAGCGTAGCACTAGCGAGTACCTACGAGCAGTACTTC
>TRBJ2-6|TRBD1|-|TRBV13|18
CASSHTTGLSPGANVLTF
TGTGCCAGCAGCCATACGACAGGGTTGTCGCCCGGGGCCAACGTCCTGACTTTC
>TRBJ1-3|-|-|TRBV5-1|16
CASSLADTFSGNTIYF
TGCGCCAGCAGCTTGGCGGACACCTTCTCTGGAAACACCATATATTTT
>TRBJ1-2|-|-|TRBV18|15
CASSPTGIETYGYTF
TGTGCCAGCTCACCAACAGGGATTGAAACCTATGGCTACACCTTC